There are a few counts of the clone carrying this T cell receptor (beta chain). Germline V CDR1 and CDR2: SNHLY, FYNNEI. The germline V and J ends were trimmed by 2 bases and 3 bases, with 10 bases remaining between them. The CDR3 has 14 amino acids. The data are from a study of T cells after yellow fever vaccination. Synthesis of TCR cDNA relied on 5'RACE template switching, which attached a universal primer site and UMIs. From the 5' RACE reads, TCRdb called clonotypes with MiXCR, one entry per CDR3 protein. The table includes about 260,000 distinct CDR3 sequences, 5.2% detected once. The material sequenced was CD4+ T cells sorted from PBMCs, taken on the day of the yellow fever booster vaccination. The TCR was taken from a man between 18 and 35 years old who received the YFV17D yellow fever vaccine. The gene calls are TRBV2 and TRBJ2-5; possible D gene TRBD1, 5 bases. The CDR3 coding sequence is TGTGCCAGCAGTGAAACATTCAGGGAAGAGACCCAGTACTTC. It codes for CASSETFREETQYF.